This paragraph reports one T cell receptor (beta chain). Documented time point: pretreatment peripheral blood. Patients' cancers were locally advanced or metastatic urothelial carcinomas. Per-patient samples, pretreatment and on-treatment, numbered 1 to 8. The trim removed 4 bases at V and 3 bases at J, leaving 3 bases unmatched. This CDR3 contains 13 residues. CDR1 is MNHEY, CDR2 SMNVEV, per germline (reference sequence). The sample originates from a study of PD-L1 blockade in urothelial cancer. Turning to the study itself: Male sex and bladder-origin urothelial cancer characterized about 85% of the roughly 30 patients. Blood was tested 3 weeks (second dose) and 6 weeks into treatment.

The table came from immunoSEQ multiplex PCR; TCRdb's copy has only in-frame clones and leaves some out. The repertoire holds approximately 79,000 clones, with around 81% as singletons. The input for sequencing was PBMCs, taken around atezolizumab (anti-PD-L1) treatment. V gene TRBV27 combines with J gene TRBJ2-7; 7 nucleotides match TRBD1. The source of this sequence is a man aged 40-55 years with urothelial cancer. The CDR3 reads CASSSTGRYEQYF. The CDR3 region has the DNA TGTGCCAGCAGTTCGACAGGGCGCTACGAGCAGTACTTC.